The 19 T cell receptor beta chains listed next were all sequenced from one sample in a study of response to subunit inactivated influenza vaccine. TCRdb used MiXCR to reprocess the RT-PCR reads, holding one entry per CDR3 protein. This sample has 750,000 to 850,000 distinct CDR3 sequences; approximately 18% occur once, and the top ten carry under 13%. The sample was PBMCs from blood, taken 5 to 6 days after vaccination. The receptors were gathered from a man aged 45-65 years who received an inactivated influenza vaccine.

This chain joins TRBV11-2 and TRBJ2-2; 11 nucleotides match TRBD2. CDR1 is SGHAT, CDR2 FQNNGV, per germline. The trim removed 5 bases at V and 1 base at J, leaving 9 bases unmatched. This CDR3 has 18 amino acids. DNA of the CDR3: TGTGCCAGCAGCCCACGACTAGCGGGGATACTGAACACCGGGGAGCTGTTTTTT. Amino acids: CASSPRLAGILNTGELFF. The whole variable domain, filled in from reference TRBV11-2 and TRBJ2-2, reads EAGVAQSPRYKIIEKRQSVAFWCNPISGHATLYWYQQILGQGPKLLIQFQNNGVVDDSQLPKDRFSAERLKGVDSTLKIQPAKLEDSAVYLCASSPRLAGILNTGELFFGEGSRLTVL.

This clonotype was observed a handful of times. This rearrangement joins TRBV4-3 to TRBJ2-3; D is possibly TRBD1 or TRBD2 (5 bases each). V lost 3 bases and J 5 bases, leaving 12 bases between the germline ends. CDR1 is LGHNA, CDR2 YSLEER, per germline. There are 14 residues in the CDR3. This CDR3 is CASSQGPEGDTQYF. The CDR3 DNA sequence: TGCGCCAGCAGCCAGGGACCAGAGGGAGATACGCAGTATTTT.

V usage is TRBV28 and J usage is TRBJ2-7, with 11 bases matching TRBD1. The CDR3 loop spans 16 amino acids. CDR1 and CDR2 (germline): MDHEN, SYDVKM. The V and J ends lost 6 bases and 0 bases, in that order; junction bases with no gene match: 7. The CDR3 bases are TGTGCCAGCAGACAAACCGGGACAGGGGGCTCCTACGAGCAGTACTTC. It is translated as CASRQTGTGGSYEQYF. The full variable domain, completed using reference TRBV28 and TRBJ2-7, is DVKVTQSSRYLVKRTGEKVFLECVQDMDHENMFWYRQDPGLGLRLIYFSYDVKMKEKGDIPEGYSVSREKKERFSLILESASTNQTSMYLCASRQTGTGGSYEQYFGPGTRLTVT.

This chain links TRBV4-2 with TRBJ2-1; no clear D gene. The ends were cut back, 1 base at V and 4 bases at J, with 8 bases in the middle. Germline CDR1 and CDR2: LGHNA and YNFKEQ. The CDR3 is made up of 14 amino acids. CDR3 amino acids: CASSQARTYNEQFF. As DNA, the CDR3 is TGTGCCAGCAGCCAAGCCCGCACTTACAATGAGCAGTTCTTC.

The chain links TRBV12-3 or TRBV12-4 to TRBJ2-3, with D maybe TRBD2 (6 bases). This CDR3 contains 15 residues. V was cut by 3 bases and J by 6 bases, with 16 bases left in between. Here the CDR3 DNA reads TGTGCCAGCAGTTTTAGTAGCGGACTCGGGGATACGCAGTATTTT. It translates to CASSFSSGLGDTQYF.

The chain uses TRBV20-1 and TRBJ2-3; 10 nucleotides match TRBD2. The V gene's germline CDR1 is DFQATT and CDR2 SNEGSKA (reference sequence). After removal of 5 bases from V and 2 bases from J, the junction contained 7 bases not matched to a gene. The CDR3 length is 15 residues. CDR3 bases: TGCAGTGCTCCCCCCCTAGCGGGAGTCACAGATACGCAGTATTTT. Amino acids: CSAPPLAGVTDTQYF.

The CDR3 DNA reads TGTGCCAGCAGCCATCAGGGGTCCCACCCCTACGAGCAGTACTTC. Amino acids: CASSHQGSHPYEQYF. J is TRBJ2-7 and V is TRBV4-2, with TRBD1 as a possible D gene (6 bases). There are 15 residues in the CDR3. In germline, CDR1 is LGHNA, CDR2 YNFKEQ. The germline V and J ends were trimmed by 3 bases and 2 bases, with 14 bases remaining between them.

This clonotype was observed a handful of times. This chain connects TRBV10-2 to TRBJ2-1, with D perhaps TRBD2 (7 bases). This CDR3 comprises 15 residues. Per the germline V gene, CDR1 is WSHSY and CDR2 is SAAADI. Trimming shortened V by 2 bases and J by 7 bases, and 15 bases separated the two germline ends. Written as DNA, the CDR3 is TGCGCCAGCAGTGAGACAGGGAGGGGGTCAAATGAGCAGTTCTTC. It codes for CASSETGRGSNEQFF.

This clonotype was picked up a small number of times. The chain is built from TRBV29-1 and TRBJ2-5, with D possibly TRBD1 on 5 matching bases. Germline lookup yields CDR1 SQVTM and CDR2 ANQGSEA. CDR3 length: 12 residues. V was shortened by 5 bases and J by 0 bases, with 7 bases between the two germline ends. The CDR3 bases are TGCAGCGTTAGGACATACCAAGAGACCCAGTACTTC. It specifies CSVRTYQETQYF.

The V gene is TRBV20-1, the J gene TRBJ2-1; no definite D call. The CDR3 is made up of 10 amino acids. V was trimmed by 4 bases and J by 8 bases, leaving 6 bases between them. Per germline, CDR1 DFQATT and CDR2 SNEGSKA (reference sequence). CDR3 amino acids: CSAKLDEQFF. The CDR3 DNA sequence: TGCAGTGCTAAACTTGATGAGCAGTTCTTC.

This clonotype was seen more than once but under ten times. The gene calls are TRBV20-1 and TRBJ2-1, with D uncertain. There are 13 residues in the CDR3. Per the germline V gene, CDR1 is DFQATT and CDR2 is SNEGSKA (reference sequence). Trimming took 0 bases from V and 4 from J, leaving 7 bases between them. This CDR3 reads CSARELPYNEQFF. The CDR3 DNA reads TGCAGTGCTAGAGAACTACCATACAATGAGCAGTTCTTC.

The chain links TRBV10-3 to TRBJ2-7, with 8 bases matching TRBD1. After removal of 6 bases from V and 7 bases from J, the junction contained 14 bases not matched to a gene. This CDR3 has 15 amino acids. Germline CDR1 and CDR2: ENHRY and SYGVKD. The CDR3 region is CAIRGPGQAFHEQYF. The CDR3 DNA is TGTGCCATCAGAGGACCGGGACAGGCCTTTCATGAGCAGTACTTC.

This clonotype has only a few counts. The chain employs TRBV7-9 and TRBJ2-7; D remains unclear. Deletions cut 1 base from V and 2 bases from J, with 12 bases between. The CDR3 length is 15 residues. Germline loops: CDR1 SEHNR, CDR2 FQNEAQ (reference sequence). Here the CDR3 DNA reads TGTGCCAGCAGCTTAGGAGCGAGTTCCACCTACGAGCAGTACTTC. This encodes CASSLGASSTYEQYF.

This clonotype has ten or more counts. V gene TRBV12-3 or TRBV12-4 combines with J gene TRBJ2-1; possible D gene TRBD2, 6 bases. Trimming left V 7 bases short and J 7 bases short, with 17 bases between. The CDR3 totals 14 residues. The CDR3 here is CASKSTSGDNEQFF. CDR3 nucleotides: TGTGCCAGCAAGTCCACGTCGGGGGATAATGAGCAGTTCTTC.

This clonotype turned up a few times. This rearrangement joins TRBV29-1 to TRBJ2-1; 10 nucleotides align to TRBD1. This CDR3 comprises 16 residues. Germline values: CDR1 SQVTM, CDR2 ANQGSEA. V trimming: 6 bases; J trimming: 0 bases; junction bases outside the gene matches: 8. For the CDR3, the DNA is TGCAGCGTGCCGGGACAGGGGACGAGCTCCTACAATGAGCAGTTCTTC. Translating gives CSVPGQGTSSYNEQFF.

The chain couples TRBV6-2 or TRBV6-3 to TRBJ1-5; a weak D match, TRBD1 (5 bases). The CDR3 extends over 13 amino acids. Trimming removed 4 bases at V and 6 bases at J, with 10 bases between. The germline CDR1 and CDR2 sequences are MNHEY and SVGEGT. The CDR3 DNA reads TGTGCCAGCAGTTCCCTGGGGGGTCAGCCCCAGCATTTT. Residues: CASSSLGGQPQHF.

This clonotype was counted at least ten times. The V call is TRBV20-1, the J call TRBJ2-1, with no clear D. This CDR3 is 13 amino acids long. Germline assignment: CDR1 DFQATT and CDR2 SNEGSKA (reference sequence). V was pared by 3 bases and J by 3 bases, with 9 bases between. CDR3 residues: CSASWADYNEQFF. The CDR3 coding sequence is TGCAGTGCTAGTTGGGCGGACTACAATGAGCAGTTCTTC.

This clonotype was detected many times. The chain is built from TRBV5-1 and TRBJ2-1, with 12 positions matching TRBD1. V shed 2 bases and J 7 bases; nucleotides not matched to a gene: 4. The CDR3 extends over 15 amino acids. Looked up from germline, CDR1 is SGHRS and CDR2 is YFSETQ. The CDR3 protein is CASSLRDRGRNEQFF. The CDR3 DNA sequence: TGCGCCAGCAGCTTACGGGACAGGGGGCGGAATGAGCAGTTCTTC.

This sequence joins TRBV5-1 and TRBJ2-3; 12 bases fit TRBD2. Per germline, CDR1 SGHRS and CDR2 YFSETQ. V lost 4 bases and J lost 2; bases outside the gene matches: 8. The CDR3 is 17 amino acids. The CDR3 DNA reads TGCGCCAGCAGCCCGTGGACTAGCGGGACCTACACAGATACGCAGTATTTT. Translating gives CASSPWTSGTYTDTQYF.